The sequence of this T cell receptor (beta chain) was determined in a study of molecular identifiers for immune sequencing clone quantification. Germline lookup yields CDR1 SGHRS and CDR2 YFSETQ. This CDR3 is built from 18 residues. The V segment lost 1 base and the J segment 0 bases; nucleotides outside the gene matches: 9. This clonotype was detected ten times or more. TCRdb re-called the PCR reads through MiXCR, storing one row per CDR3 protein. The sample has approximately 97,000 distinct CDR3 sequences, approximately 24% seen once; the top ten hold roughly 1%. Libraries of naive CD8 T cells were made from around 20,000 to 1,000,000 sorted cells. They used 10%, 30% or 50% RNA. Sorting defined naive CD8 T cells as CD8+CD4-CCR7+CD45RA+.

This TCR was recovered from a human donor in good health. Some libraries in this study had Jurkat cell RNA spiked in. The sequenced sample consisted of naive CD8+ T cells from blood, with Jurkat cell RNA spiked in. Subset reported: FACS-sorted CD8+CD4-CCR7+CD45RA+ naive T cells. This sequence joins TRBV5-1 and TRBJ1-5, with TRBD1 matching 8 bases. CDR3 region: CASSLKGDRLYSNQPQHF. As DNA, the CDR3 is TGCGCCAGCAGCTTGAAGGGGGACAGGCTGTATAGCAATCAGCCCCAGCATTTT.